There are a few counts of the clone carrying this T cell receptor beta chain. The antigen remains unidentified. Libraries were prepared by immunoSEQ multiplex PCR; TCRdb keeps only in-frame clonotypes and omits some of them. Of around 90,000 clones listed, about 78% are singletons. This CDR3 region has 15 residues. Trimming at V came to 2 bases and at J to 9 bases, leaving 4 bases not matched to a gene. The germline CDR1 and CDR2 sequences are SGDLS and YYNGEE. This entry belongs to a study of T cells in localized non-small cell lung cancer. Findings and limits, study-wide: Longer overall survival was seen with higher T cell density measured in blood. Adjacent lung exhibited a median of about 57 among the 100 most abundant tumor clones. Multi-region tumor sequencing was not done, so intratumor heterogeneity could not be excluded. Adjacent uninvolved lung tissue had the highest T cell clonality, exceeding tumor.

The V call is TRBV9, the J call TRBJ1-6, with 11 nucleotides matching TRBD1. Sequencing used PBMCs, obtained before any cancer treatment. The receptor was isolated from a man aged 40-75 years with stage II squamous cell lung carcinoma. The CDR3 loop is CASSVRDRGFSPLHF. The CDR3 DNA sequence: TGTGCCAGCAGCGTCCGGGACAGGGGGTTTTCACCCCTCCACTTT.